This entry lists 7 T cell receptor beta chains sequenced from one sample in a study of T cell repertoires in cytomegalovirus infection. TCRdb ran MiXCR on the reads and lists one entry per CDR3 protein. Of 300,000 to 400,000 distinct CDR3 sequences in the sample, 8% to 9.5% were seen once. Sequencing was carried out using PBMCs. Receptors originate from a human donor in good health (CMV status not recorded). Some clones in this sample may be carry-over from other donors' samples.

The chain employs TRBV11-1 and TRBJ2-1; TRBD1 matches 11 bases. The CDR3 consists of 13 residues. Per germline, CDR1 SGHAT and CDR2 FQDESV (reference sequence). The ends lost 8 bases at V and 9 bases at J; junction bases unmatched: 6. The CDR3 is CASGGQGASEQFF. The CDR3 region has the DNA TGTGCCAGCGGTGGACAGGGGGCTAGTGAGCAGTTCTTC.

The V gene is TRBV6-1, the J gene TRBJ2-2; 11 bases map to TRBD2. This CDR3 comprises 16 residues. Trimming at V came to 7 bases and at J to 6 bases, leaving 10 bases not matched to a gene. Per the germline V gene, CDR1 is MNHNS and CDR2 is SASEGT. CDR3 DNA sequence: TGTGCCAGCATTCTTAGCGGGAGGGCCTTGTCCGGGGAGCTGTTTTTT. Protein: CASILSGRALSGELFF.

In this sample, this clonotype turned up many times. The J gene is TRBJ1-2, the V gene TRBV7-2; D gene uncertain. This CDR3 is built from 15 residues. V was clipped by 0 bases and J by 0 bases, with 8 bases between them. Germline V gene sequence: CDR1 SGHTA, CDR2 FQGNSA. CDR3 protein: CASSLARTTNYGYTF. CDR3 coding DNA: TGTGCCAGCAGCTTAGCGCGGACGACTAACTATGGCTACACCTTC.

This clonotype was counted many times. The chain joins TRBV4-1 to TRBJ2-7, with D perhaps matching TRBD2 (6 bases). CDR1 is MGHRA and CDR2 is YSYEKL in the germline V gene. The CDR3 is 14 amino acids. Trimming shortened V by 5 bases and J by 0 bases, and 11 bases separated the two germline ends. The CDR3: CASSSRRDSYEQYF. For the CDR3, the DNA is TGCGCCAGCAGCTCCAGGCGGGACTCCTACGAGCAGTACTTC.

This clonotype was observed at least ten times. The chain carries TRBV4-3 and TRBJ2-1; D might be TRBD2 (6 bases). CDR1 is LGHNA, CDR2 YSLEER, per germline. The CDR3 consists of 14 residues. With 1 base removed from V and 10 bases from J, the gap between germline ends came to 14 bases. For the CDR3, the DNA is TGCGCCAGCAGCCAAGGCCCCGTGGCGGGAGAGCAGTTCTTC. Translated, it gives CASSQGPVAGEQFF.

This clonotype has a handful of counts. The rearrangement links TRBV7-2 to TRBJ2-5; 10 nucleotides agree with TRBD2. With V trimmed by 5 bases and J by 5 bases, 20 bases remained unmatched. From germline, CDR1 is SGHTA and CDR2 FQGNSA. This CDR3 spans 19 amino acids. CDR3 residues: CASSPSGGAGFRRHETQYF. Here the CDR3 DNA reads TGTGCCAGCAGCCCCAGCGGGGGGGCGGGTTTTCGTCGTCACGAGACCCAGTACTTC.

This clonotype was seen repeatedly, ten times or more. V usage is TRBV20-1 and J usage is TRBJ2-3; D is undetermined. The CDR3 runs 12 residues. V was trimmed by 0 bases and J by 9 bases, leaving 10 bases between them. CDR1 is DFQATT, CDR2 SNEGSKA, per germline (reference sequence). CDR3 sequence: CSARESPETQYF. The CDR3 DNA reads as TGCAGTGCTAGAGAATCCCCCGAAACGCAGTATTTT.